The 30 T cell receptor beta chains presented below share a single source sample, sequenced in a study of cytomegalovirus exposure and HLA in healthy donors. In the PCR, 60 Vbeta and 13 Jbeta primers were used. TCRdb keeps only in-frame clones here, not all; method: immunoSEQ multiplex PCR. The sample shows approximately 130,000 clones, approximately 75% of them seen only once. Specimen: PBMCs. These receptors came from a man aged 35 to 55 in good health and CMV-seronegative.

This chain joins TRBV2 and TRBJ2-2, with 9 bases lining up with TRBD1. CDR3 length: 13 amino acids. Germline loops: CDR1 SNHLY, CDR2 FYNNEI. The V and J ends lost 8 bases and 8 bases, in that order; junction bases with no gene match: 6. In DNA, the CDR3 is TGTGCCAGCCGGGACAGGGTTTCTGGGGAGCTGTTTTTT. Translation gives CASRDRVSGELFF.

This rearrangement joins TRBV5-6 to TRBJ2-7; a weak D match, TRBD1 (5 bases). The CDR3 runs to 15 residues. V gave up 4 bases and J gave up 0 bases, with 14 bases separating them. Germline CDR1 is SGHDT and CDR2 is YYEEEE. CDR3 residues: CASSPWGGSSYEQYF. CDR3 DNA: TGTGCCAGCAGCCCCTGGGGCGGAAGCTCCTACGAGCAGTACTTC.

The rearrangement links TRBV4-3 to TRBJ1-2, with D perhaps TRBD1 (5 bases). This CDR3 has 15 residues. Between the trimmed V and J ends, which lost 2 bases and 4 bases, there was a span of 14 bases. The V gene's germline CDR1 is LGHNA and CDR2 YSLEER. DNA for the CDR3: TGCGCCAGCAGCCAACAGGTCGGGGGTTTCTATGGCTACACCTTC. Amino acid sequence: CASSQQVGGFYGYTF.

This CDR3 reads CSVERPIGTNTGELFF. The CDR3 nucleotides are TGCAGCGTTGAAAGGCCCATCGGGACGAACACCGGGGAGCTGTTTTTT. The rearrangement links TRBV29-1 to TRBJ2-2; TRBD2 is a possible D gene (5 bases). The CDR3 extends over 16 amino acids. Germline values: CDR1 SQVTM, CDR2 ANQGSEA. Trimming took 2 bases from V and 0 from J, leaving 13 bases between them.

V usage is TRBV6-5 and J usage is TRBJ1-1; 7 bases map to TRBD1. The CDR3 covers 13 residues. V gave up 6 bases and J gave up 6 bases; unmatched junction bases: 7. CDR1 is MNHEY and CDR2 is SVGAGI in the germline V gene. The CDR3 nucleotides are TGTGCCAGCAGGCCAGACAGGGTATCTGAAGCTTTCTTT. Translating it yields CASRPDRVSEAFF.

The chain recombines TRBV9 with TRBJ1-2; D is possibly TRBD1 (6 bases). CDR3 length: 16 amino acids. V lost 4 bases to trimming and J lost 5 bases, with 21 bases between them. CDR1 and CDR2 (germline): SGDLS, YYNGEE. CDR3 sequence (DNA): TGTGCCAGCAGCACAACGGACAGTTCCGACTATTATGGCTACACCTTC. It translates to CASSTTDSSDYYGYTF.

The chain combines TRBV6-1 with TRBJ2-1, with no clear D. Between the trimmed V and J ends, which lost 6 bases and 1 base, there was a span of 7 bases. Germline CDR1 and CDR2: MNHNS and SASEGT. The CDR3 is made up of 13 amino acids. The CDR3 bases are TGTGCCAGCAGGATAGCTTCCTACAATGAGCAGTTCTTC. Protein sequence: CASRIASYNEQFF.

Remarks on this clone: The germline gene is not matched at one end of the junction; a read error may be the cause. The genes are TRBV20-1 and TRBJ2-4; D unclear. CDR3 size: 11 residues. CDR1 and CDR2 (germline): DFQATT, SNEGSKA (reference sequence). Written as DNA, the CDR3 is TGCAGTGCCGCCAAGGAAAACAGTCAGTACTTC. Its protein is CSAAKENSQYF.

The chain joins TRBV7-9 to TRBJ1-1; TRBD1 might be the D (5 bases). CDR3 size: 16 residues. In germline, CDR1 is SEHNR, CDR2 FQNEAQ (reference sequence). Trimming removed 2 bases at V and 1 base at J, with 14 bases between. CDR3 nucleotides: TGTGCCAGCAGCTTAATGGGGGGTTTGGGGAACACTGAAGCTTTCTTT. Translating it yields CASSLMGGLGNTEAFF.

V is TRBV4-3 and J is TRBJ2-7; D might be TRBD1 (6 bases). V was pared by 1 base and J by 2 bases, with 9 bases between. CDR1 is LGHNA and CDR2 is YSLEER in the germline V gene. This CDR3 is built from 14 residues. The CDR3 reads CASSQGQATYEQYF. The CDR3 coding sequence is TGCGCCAGCAGCCAAGGACAGGCGACCTACGAGCAGTACTTC.

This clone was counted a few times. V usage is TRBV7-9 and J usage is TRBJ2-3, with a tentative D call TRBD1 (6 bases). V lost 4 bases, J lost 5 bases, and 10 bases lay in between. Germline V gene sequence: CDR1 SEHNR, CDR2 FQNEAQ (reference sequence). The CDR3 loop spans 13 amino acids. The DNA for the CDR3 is TGTGCCAGCAGCTATACGACAGGAGATACGCAGTATTTT. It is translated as CASSYTTGDTQYF.

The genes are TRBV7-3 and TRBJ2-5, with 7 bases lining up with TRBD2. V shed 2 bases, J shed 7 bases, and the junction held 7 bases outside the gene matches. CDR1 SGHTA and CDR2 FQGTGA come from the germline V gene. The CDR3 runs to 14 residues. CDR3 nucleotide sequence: TGTGCCAGCAGCTTAGGGGCGGGAGTGGGGACCCAGTACTTC. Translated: CASSLGAGVGTQYF.

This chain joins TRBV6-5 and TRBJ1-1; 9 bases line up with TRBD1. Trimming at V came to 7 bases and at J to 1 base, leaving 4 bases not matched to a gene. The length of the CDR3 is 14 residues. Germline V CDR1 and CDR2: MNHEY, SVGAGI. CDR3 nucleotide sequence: TGTGCCAGCACCAAGGGACAGGGGAACACTGAAGCTTTCTTT. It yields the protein CASTKGQGNTEAFF.

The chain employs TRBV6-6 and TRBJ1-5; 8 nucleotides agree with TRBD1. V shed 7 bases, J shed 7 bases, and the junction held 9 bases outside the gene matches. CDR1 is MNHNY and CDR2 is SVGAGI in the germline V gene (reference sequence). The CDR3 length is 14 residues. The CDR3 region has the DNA TGTGCCAGCACCCCGGGTCCAGGGGGCCAGCCCCAGCATTTT. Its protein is CASTPGPGGQPQHF.

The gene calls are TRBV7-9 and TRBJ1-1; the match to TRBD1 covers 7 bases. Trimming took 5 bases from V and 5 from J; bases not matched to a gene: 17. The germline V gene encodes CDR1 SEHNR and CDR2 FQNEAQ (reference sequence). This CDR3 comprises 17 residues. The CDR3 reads CASSRHRGRKVSTEAFF. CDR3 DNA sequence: TGTGCCAGCAGCCGACACAGGGGTCGTAAAGTCAGTACTGAAGCTTTCTTT. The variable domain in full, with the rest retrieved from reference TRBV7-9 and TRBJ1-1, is DTGVSQNPRHKITKRGQNVTFRCDPISEHNRLYWYRQTLGQGPEFLTYFQNEAQLEKSRLLSDRFSAERPKGSFSTLEIQRTEQGDSAMYLCASSRHRGRKVSTEAFFGQGTRLTVV.

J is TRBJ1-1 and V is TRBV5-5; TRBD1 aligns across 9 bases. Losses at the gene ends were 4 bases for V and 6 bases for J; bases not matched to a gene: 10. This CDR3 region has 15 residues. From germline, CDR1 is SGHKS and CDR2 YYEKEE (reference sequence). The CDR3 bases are TGTGCCAGCAGCGGATATTACACAGGGGGCTCTGAAGCTTTCTTT. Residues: CASSGYYTGGSEAFF.

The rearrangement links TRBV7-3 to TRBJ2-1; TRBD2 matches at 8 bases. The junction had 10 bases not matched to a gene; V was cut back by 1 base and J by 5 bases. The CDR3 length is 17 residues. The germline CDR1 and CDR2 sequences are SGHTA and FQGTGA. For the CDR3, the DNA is TGTGCCAGCAGCTTAAGCCGGGTAGCGGGAATAAACAATGAGCAGTTCTTC. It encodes CASSLSRVAGINNEQFF. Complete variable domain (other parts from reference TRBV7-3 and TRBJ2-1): GAGVSQTPSNKVTEKGKYVELRCDPISGHTALYWYRQSLGQGPEFLIYFQGTGAADDSGLPNDRFFAVRPEGSVSTLKIQRTERGDSAVYLCASSLSRVAGINNEQFFGPGTRLTVL.

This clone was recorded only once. CDR3 in amino acids: CASSLARGGYGYTF. Here the CDR3 DNA reads TGCGCCAGCAGCTTGGCTCGGGGGGGCTATGGCTACACCTTC. This chain links TRBV5-1 with TRBJ1-2, with a possible D match to TRBD1 (5 bases). The CDR3 runs 14 residues. V was pared by 0 bases and J by 4 bases, with 10 bases between. Germline values: CDR1 SGHRS, CDR2 YFSETQ.

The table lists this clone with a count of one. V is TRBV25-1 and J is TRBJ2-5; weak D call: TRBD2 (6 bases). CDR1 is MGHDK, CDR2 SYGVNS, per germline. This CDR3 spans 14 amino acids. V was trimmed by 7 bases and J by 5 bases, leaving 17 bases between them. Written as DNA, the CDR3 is TGTGCCAGCATCGAAAGTACTAGCTGGGAGACCCAGTACTTC. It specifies CASIESTSWETQYF.

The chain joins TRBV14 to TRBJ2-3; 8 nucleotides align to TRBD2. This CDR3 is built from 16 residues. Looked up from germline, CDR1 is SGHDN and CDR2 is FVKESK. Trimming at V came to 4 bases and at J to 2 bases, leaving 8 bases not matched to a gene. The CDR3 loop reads CASSPIKRGTTDTQYF. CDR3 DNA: TGTGCCAGCAGCCCAATAAAGCGGGGGACCACAGATACGCAGTATTTT.

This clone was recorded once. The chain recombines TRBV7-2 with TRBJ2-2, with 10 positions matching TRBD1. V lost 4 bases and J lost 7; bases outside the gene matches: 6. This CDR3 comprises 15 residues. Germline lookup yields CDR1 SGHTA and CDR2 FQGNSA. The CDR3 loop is CASSSDRGHDGELFF. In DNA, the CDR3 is TGTGCCAGCAGCTCAGACAGGGGGCATGACGGGGAGCTGTTTTTT.

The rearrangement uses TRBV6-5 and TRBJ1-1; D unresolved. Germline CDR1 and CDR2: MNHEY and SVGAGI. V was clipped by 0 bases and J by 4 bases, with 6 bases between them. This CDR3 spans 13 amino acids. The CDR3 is CASSYSETTEAFF. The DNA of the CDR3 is TGTGCCAGCAGTTACTCGGAGACCACTGAAGCTTTCTTT.

DNA of the CDR3: TGTGCCAGCAGTGCGCCTTTAGTAGCGGGACGTGCAGATACGCAGTATTTT. This sequence encodes CASSAPLVAGRADTQYF. V is TRBV27 and J is TRBJ2-3; 8 bases are a match to TRBD2. Germline loops: CDR1 MNHEY, CDR2 SMNVEV (reference sequence). The V gene end was trimmed by 5 bases and the J gene end by 4 bases; junction bases not matched to a gene: 14. CDR3 length: 17 residues.

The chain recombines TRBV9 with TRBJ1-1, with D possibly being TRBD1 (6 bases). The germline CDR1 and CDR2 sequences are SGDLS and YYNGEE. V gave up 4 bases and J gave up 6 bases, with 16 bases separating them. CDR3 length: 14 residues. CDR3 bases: TGTGCCAGCAGCCCAGTGGGGGCCGGGGCTGAAGCTTTCTTT. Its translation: CASSPVGAGAEAFF.

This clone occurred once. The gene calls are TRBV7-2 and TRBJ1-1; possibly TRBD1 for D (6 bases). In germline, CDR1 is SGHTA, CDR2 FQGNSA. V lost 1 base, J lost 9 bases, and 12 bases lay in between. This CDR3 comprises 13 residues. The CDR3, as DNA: TGTGCCAGCAGCTTAGATTTCGGACAGAAAGCTTTCTTT. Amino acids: CASSLDFGQKAFF.

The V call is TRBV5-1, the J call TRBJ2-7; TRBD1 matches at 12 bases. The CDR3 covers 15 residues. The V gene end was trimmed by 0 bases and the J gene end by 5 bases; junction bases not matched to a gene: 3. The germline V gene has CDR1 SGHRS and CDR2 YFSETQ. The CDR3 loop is CASSLGGTGGHEQYF. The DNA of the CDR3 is TGCGCCAGCAGCTTGGGCGGGACAGGGGGCCACGAGCAGTACTTC.

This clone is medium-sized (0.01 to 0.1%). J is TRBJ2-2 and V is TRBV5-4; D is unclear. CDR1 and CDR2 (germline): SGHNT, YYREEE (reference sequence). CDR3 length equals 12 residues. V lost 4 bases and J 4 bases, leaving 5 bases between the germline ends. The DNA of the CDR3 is TGTGCCAGCAGCCCGTCCACCGGGGAGCTGTTTTTT. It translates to CASSPSTGELFF.

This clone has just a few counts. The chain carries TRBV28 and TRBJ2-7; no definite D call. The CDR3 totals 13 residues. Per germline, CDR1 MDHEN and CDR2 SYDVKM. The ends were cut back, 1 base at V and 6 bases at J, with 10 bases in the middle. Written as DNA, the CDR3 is TGTGCCAGCAGTTTATCCCTGCGCTTCGAGCAGTACTTC. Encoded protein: CASSLSLRFEQYF.

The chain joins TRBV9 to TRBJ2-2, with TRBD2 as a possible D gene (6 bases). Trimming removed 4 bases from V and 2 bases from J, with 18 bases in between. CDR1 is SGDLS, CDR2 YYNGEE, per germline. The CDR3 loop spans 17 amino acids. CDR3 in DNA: TGTGCCAGCAGCCCTGGCCGGGACTTGGTTAACACCGGGGAGCTGTTTTTT. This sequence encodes CASSPGRDLVNTGELFF.

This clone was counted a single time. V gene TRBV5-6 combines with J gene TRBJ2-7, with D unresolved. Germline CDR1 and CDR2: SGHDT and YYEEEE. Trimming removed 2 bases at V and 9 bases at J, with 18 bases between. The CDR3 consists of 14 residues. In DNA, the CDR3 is TGTGCCAGCAGCTTTTATGGTGGTCAGAACACGCAGTACTTC. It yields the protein CASSFYGGQNTQYF.